These 24 T cell receptor beta chains came from one sample sequenced in a study. Some clones are missing from TCRdb's copy, which holds only in-frame ones; the method was immunoSEQ multiplex PCR. The sample holds about 68,000 clones; roughly 95% are singletons and the top ten take less than 4.5%. Source material: PBMCs. Receptors were obtained from a man aged 40-55 years with rheumatoid arthritis.

The chain is built from TRBV6-5 and TRBJ2-1; 7 bases match TRBD2. Trimming took 6 bases from V and 5 from J; bases not matched to a gene: 7. The CDR3 covers 14 residues. Germline V gene sequence: CDR1 MNHEY, CDR2 SVGAGI. The CDR3 protein is CASSSRLADNEQFF. In DNA, the CDR3 is TGTGCCAGCAGCTCCCGCCTAGCGGACAATGAGCAGTTCTTC.

DNA for the CDR3: TGTGCCAGCAGCGCTGGTTATAGCAATCAGCCCCAGCATTTT. Residues: CASSAGYSNQPQHF. The chain recombines TRBV2 with TRBJ1-5; D not certain. CDR1 and CDR2 (germline): SNHLY, FYNNEI. V was shortened by 6 bases and J by 0 bases, with 9 bases between the two germline ends. There are 14 residues in the CDR3. The full variable domain, completed using reference TRBV2 and TRBJ1-5, is EPEVTQTPSHQVTQMGQEVILRCVPISNHLYFYWYRQILGQKVEFLVSFYNNEISEKSEIFDDQFSVERPDGSNFTLKIRSTKLEDSAMYFCASSAGYSNQPQHFGDGTRLSIL.

The rearrangement joins TRBV28 to TRBJ1-1; D gene ambiguous. The V end lost 2 bases, the J end lost 10 bases, and 11 bases lay between the germline ends. The CDR3 totals 12 residues. Germline-derived CDR1 and CDR2 are MDHEN and SYDVKM. The chain's CDR3 is CASSLRNRRAFF. The CDR3 nucleotides read TGTGCCAGCAGTTTAAGAAACCGGAGAGCTTTCTTT.

The chain couples TRBV6-6 to TRBJ2-3; D may be TRBD2 (7 bases). Germline CDR1 reads MNHNY; CDR2 reads SVGAGI (reference sequence). Trimming took 2 bases from V and 2 from J, leaving 14 bases between them. The CDR3 is made up of 16 amino acids. Written as DNA, the CDR3 is TGTGCCAGCAGTTACCGAGGGGGGGAGAACACAGATACGCAGTATTTT. Residues: CASSYRGGENTDTQYF.

Here the CDR3 reads CASSLGTGDTGELFF. In DNA, the CDR3 is TGTGCCAGCAGCCTCGGGACAGGGGACACCGGGGAGCTGTTTTTT. The rearrangement joins TRBV13 to TRBJ2-2; 10 bases line up with TRBD1. CDR1 PRHDT and CDR2 FYEKMQ come from the germline V gene (reference sequence). CDR3 length: 15 residues. Germline trimming cut 5 bases from V and 3 bases from J; bases unmatched to any gene: 3. The entire variable domain, with the rest obtained from reference TRBV13 and TRBJ2-2, is as follows: AAGVIQSPRHLIKEKRETATLKCYPIPRHDTVYWYQQGPGQDPQFLISFYEKMQSDKGSIPDRFSAQQFSDYHSELNMSSLELGDSALYFCASSLGTGDTGELFFGEGSRLTVL.

This CDR3 reads CASSQGQGWEQYF. Here the CDR3 DNA reads TGTGCCAGCAGCCAGGGACAGGGCTGGGAGCAGTACTTC. The genes are TRBV14 and TRBJ2-7; TRBD1 agrees at 9 bases. Germline CDR1 SGHDN, CDR2 FVKESK. Trimming at V came to 3 bases and at J to 7 bases, leaving 4 bases not matched to a gene. The CDR3 covers 13 residues.

CDR3 amino acids: CASSLLPRQGKNEKLFF. The CDR3 nucleotides are TGTGCCAGCAGCTTACTCCCCCGGCAGGGGAAGAATGAAAAACTGTTTTTT. V is TRBV7-2 and J is TRBJ1-4, with D maybe TRBD1 (6 bases). The germline V and J ends were trimmed by 2 bases and 5 bases, with 18 bases remaining between them. CDR3 length equals 17 residues. Germline assignment: CDR1 SGHTA and CDR2 FQGNSA.

V gene TRBV7-2 combines with J gene TRBJ2-7, with a weak D call TRBD1 (6 bases). Trimming cost V 5 bases and J 2 bases, with 13 bases left between them. The germline V gene encodes CDR1 SGHTA and CDR2 FQGNSA. The CDR3 contains 14 residues. CDR3 protein: CASSLNPGAYEQYF. The CDR3 coding sequence is TGTGCCAGCAGCCTAAATCCAGGGGCCTACGAGCAGTACTTC.

The chain links TRBV19 to TRBJ1-2; possible D gene TRBD1, 6 bases. This CDR3 spans 13 amino acids. V was pared by 3 bases and J by 4 bases, with 9 bases between. CDR1 is LNHDA and CDR2 is SQIVND in the germline V gene (reference sequence). The CDR3 nucleotides are TGTGCCAGTAGTATTCAGGGGAGCTATGGCTACACCTTC. It codes for CASSIQGSYGYTF.

V is TRBV7-3 and J is TRBJ2-1, with D perhaps matching TRBD2 (5 bases). V was clipped by 0 bases and J by 3 bases, with 9 bases between them. The V gene's germline CDR1 is SGHTA and CDR2 FQGTGA. The CDR3 consists of 15 residues. The CDR3 sequence: CASSLTPGNYNEQFF. CDR3 DNA sequence: TGTGCCAGCAGCTTAACGCCGGGGAACTACAATGAGCAGTTCTTC.

The rearrangement joins TRBV5-1 to TRBJ1-6; D is possibly TRBD1 (5 bases). CDR1 and CDR2 from the germline V gene are SGHRS and YFSETQ. This CDR3 spans 16 amino acids. The ends were cut back, 4 bases at V and 7 bases at J, with 18 bases in the middle. In DNA form, the CDR3 reads TGCGCCAGCAGCCCCCAAGCCGGGACGGAAAATTCACCCCTCCACTTT. Translation: CASSPQAGTENSPLHF.

The chain links TRBV29-1 to TRBJ1-2, with unresolved D. Germline V lookup: CDR1 SQVTM, CDR2 ANQGSEA. V lost 7 bases and J lost 3, with 12 bases in between. The CDR3 runs to 12 residues. This CDR3 reads CSAEGRYYGYTF. The CDR3 DNA sequence: TGCAGCGCCGAGGGAAGGTACTATGGCTACACCTTC.

The chain uses TRBV7-3 and TRBJ1-4, with TRBD1 as a possible D gene (6 bases). With 6 bases removed from V and 2 bases from J, the gap between germline ends came to 16 bases. In germline, CDR1 is SGHTA, CDR2 FQGTGA. CDR3 length: 16 amino acids. The CDR3 coding sequence is TGTGCCAGCAGTTGGCGCGGGGGCTCGACTAATGAAAAACTGTTTTTT. It specifies CASSWRGGSTNEKLFF.

The CDR3 DNA sequence: TGTGCCAGCTCACCAGGGAAAGGACAGGGCGACATTCAGTACTTC. Protein sequence: CASSPGKGQGDIQYF. This chain connects TRBV18 to TRBJ2-4; the match to TRBD1 covers 8 bases. Trimming took 2 bases from V and 8 from J; bases not matched to a gene: 8. Germline V gene sequence: CDR1 KGHSH, CDR2 LQKENI. The CDR3 runs 15 residues.

This CDR3 is CASSLQGHTEAFF. CDR3 sequence (DNA): TGTGCCAGCAGCTTACAGGGACACACTGAAGCTTTCTTT. The chain uses TRBV7-9 and TRBJ1-1; TRBD1 is a possible D gene (5 bases). The V gene lost 2 bases and the J gene lost 3 bases, with 7 bases spanning the gap. The CDR3 is 13 residues long. Germline lookup yields CDR1 SEHNR and CDR2 FQNEAQ (reference sequence).

The chain employs TRBV11-2 and TRBJ2-1; D possibly corresponds to TRBD1 (6 bases). Trimming shortened V by 4 bases and J by 9 bases, and 16 bases separated the two germline ends. Per the germline V gene, CDR1 is SGHAT and CDR2 is FQNNGV. The CDR3 is 14 residues long. The CDR3 DNA reads as TGTGCCAGCAGCTCAATACAGGGCGTCAGTGAGCAGTTCTTC. This sequence encodes CASSSIQGVSEQFF.

The V call is TRBV15, the J call TRBJ1-5; unclear D gene. This CDR3 contains 14 residues. The germline CDR1 and CDR2 sequences are LNHNV and YYDKDF (reference sequence). The V end was cut by 4 bases, the J end by 0 bases, with 7 bases between. In nucleotides, the CDR3 is TGTGCCACCAGCAACCAATATAGCAATCAGCCCCAGCATTTT. Its protein product is CATSNQYSNQPQHF.

The rearrangement joins TRBV3-1 (or the pseudogene TRBV3-2) to TRBJ2-1; 10 positions agree with TRBD2. The V gene's germline CDR1 is LGHDT and CDR2 YNNKEL (reference sequence). After removal of 3 bases from V and 0 bases from J, the junction contained 11 bases not matched to a gene. The CDR3 is 19 amino acids. The CDR3 loop reads CASSQATSGGVISYNEQFF. CDR3 DNA sequence: TGTGCCAGCAGCCAGGCTACCAGCGGGGGGGTTATCTCCTACAATGAGCAGTTCTTC.

This clone was seen only a few times. The chain is built from TRBV9 and TRBJ1-6; D gene uncertain. V dropped 0 bases and J dropped 11 bases, with 15 bases sitting between them. The CDR3 loop spans 15 amino acids. Germline V gene data show CDR1 as SGDLS and CDR2 as YYNGEE. CDR3 sequence: CASSVAVGPGTPLHF. CDR3 in DNA: TGTGCCAGCAGCGTAGCGGTGGGCCCGGGGACACCCCTCCACTTT.

The V and J genes are TRBV10-3 and TRBJ1-1; 7 bases are a match to TRBD1. The CDR3 consists of 14 residues. After removal of 5 bases from V and 4 bases from J, the junction contained 7 bases not matched to a gene. CDR1 is ENHRY, CDR2 SYGVKD, per germline. The CDR3 DNA reads as TGTGCCATCAGTATAGGACAGGATGGCACTGAAGCTTTCTTT. It is translated as CAISIGQDGTEAFF.

This chain uses TRBV25-1 with TRBJ2-7, with 7 bases identical to TRBD1. Germline V CDR1 and CDR2: MGHDK, SYGVNS. J gave up 3 bases and V 5 bases, and 7 bases lay outside the gene matches. The length of the CDR3 is 14 residues. The CDR3 protein is CASSYRGSYYEQYF. For the CDR3, the DNA is TGTGCCAGCAGTTACAGGGGTAGTTACTACGAGCAGTACTTC.

This clone was observed once. The genes are TRBV5-1 and TRBJ1-1; TRBD1 agrees at 8 bases. The CDR3 has 13 residues. The J segment lost 5 bases and the V segment lost 3 bases, leaving 3 bases of the junction unmatched. Germline V lookup: CDR1 SGHRS, CDR2 YFSETQ. The CDR3 DNA reads TGCGCCAGCAGCTCCACAGGGGGGACTGAAGCTTTCTTT. This codes for CASSSTGGTEAFF.

The CDR3 coding sequence is TGTGCCAGCAGCAGTGGACTAGCGGGATGGGCCCGGAATGAGCAGTTCTTC. It specifies CASSSGLAGWARNEQFF. The chain carries TRBV11-3 and TRBJ2-1; TRBD2 matches at 12 bases. Losses at the gene ends were 5 bases for V and 7 bases for J; bases not matched to a gene: 12. Germline CDR1 SGHNT, CDR2 YENEEA. CDR3 size: 17 residues.

The rearrangement links TRBV19 to TRBJ1-5; D might be TRBD1 (6 bases). The V end was cut by 5 bases, the J end by 0 bases, with 14 bases between. The CDR3 runs to 16 residues. Germline-derived CDR1 and CDR2 are LNHDA and SQIVND (reference sequence). The CDR3 region has the DNA TGTGCCAGTAGTTTACTCGGGACACCTAGCAATCAGCCCCAGCATTTT. It yields the protein CASSLLGTPSNQPQHF.